This T cell receptor beta chain was captured in a study of shared clonotypes between healthy human individuals. General study points: It was observed that roughly 4.8% of naive CD4 clonotypes were shared across several donors.

In germline, CDR1 is SGHAT, CDR2 FQNNGV. The CDR3 is 13 residues long. V dropped 7 bases and J dropped 7 bases, with 16 bases sitting between them. The assay was carried out at the deep level. Genomic DNA per cell subset filled all wells of several immunoSEQ plates. Here immunoSEQ multiplex PCR was the method, and the copy in TCRdb shows in-frame clones only, minus some. The table includes hundreds of thousands of clones, over 90% detected once. CD45RO-negative, CCR7-selected cells formed the naive CD8 fraction, which excluded terminally differentiated effector memory CD45RA+ cells. On this clone itself: The antigen remains undetermined.

This sequence joins TRBV11-2 and TRBJ1-2; unclear D gene. The TCR originated in a man younger than 40 in good health. The sequenced sample consisted of naive CD8+ T cells sorted from blood. The DNA for the CDR3 is TGTGCCAGCACCAACCCGGAACTGGGTGGCTACACCTTC. Translation gives CASTNPELGGYTF.